This entry concerns a single T cell receptor beta chain. As yet, its antigen is unknown. Only in-frame clones appear in the TCRdb table, and some are missing; sequencing was by immunoSEQ multiplex PCR. The sample has over 70,000 clones; around 90% are singletons. This sample is part of a study of PD-1 blockade in classical Hodgkin lymphoma. The overall study: Once every 2 weeks, patients received intravenous nivolumab at 3 mg/kg. Study-wide results and limits: By C4D1, CD4+ diversity increased significantly, especially in complete responders. Whoever responded completely had baseline diversity much like that seen in newly diagnosed patients. The study reported lower baseline TCR diversity in newly diagnosed patients than in healthy donors.

The germline gives CDR1 SGHNT, CDR2 YENEEA. The CDR3 spans 18 residues. V shed 5 bases, J shed 0 bases, and the junction held 9 bases outside the gene matches. Relapse after autologous stem cell transplantation occurred in every patient, and brentuximab vedotin exposure varied. Sequencing was performed on peripheral blood mononuclear cells (PBMCs), taken at baseline. This clonotype was sampled from a human donor with classical Hodgkin lymphoma. The rearrangement links TRBV11-3 to TRBJ2-1; 11 bases align to TRBD2. The CDR3 spells CASSTGTSGNPSYNEQFF. As DNA, the CDR3 is TGTGCCAGCAGCACAGGGACTAGCGGAAATCCCTCCTACAATGAGCAGTTCTTC.